This T cell receptor beta chain comes out of a study of cytomegalovirus exposure and HLA in healthy donors. The PCR used 60 Vbeta and 13 Jbeta primers. Only in-frame clones appear in the TCRdb table, and some are missing; sequencing was by immunoSEQ multiplex PCR. This sample yields approximately 150,000 clones, of which more than 60% are seen a single time; around 1.5% belongs to the top ten. Study conclusions and caveats: The investigators catalogued 150 to 200 TCR beta chains as cytomegalovirus-associated. There was a cluster of highly shared sequence variants that was likely a sequencing artifact. Later work showed greater clonal expansion in HLA-associated TCR beta chains than in equally common others.

The CDR3 spans 15 residues. V lost 6 bases and J 1 base, leaving 18 bases between the germline ends. From germline, CDR1 is SQVTM and CDR2 ANQGSEA. In regard to this clone: The antigen is not known.

The V gene is TRBV29-1, the J gene TRBJ2-5; possibly TRBD1 for D (6 bases). The TCR sequence derives from a woman aged 18-29 years in good health and CMV-seronegative. Sequenced input: PBMCs. CDR3 coding DNA: TGCAGCGTGGAAACCGGGACACGGTCCCAAGAGACCCAGTACTTC. Translating gives CSVETGTRSQETQYF.